This TCR beta chain derives from a study of regulatory T cells in long-lasting Graves disease. Notes on the study in general: Whereas around 970 public clonotypes were shared by new patients, persistent patients shared more, at a few thousand.

This clonotype was counted many times. What it binds is unknown. The junction had 11 bases not matched to a gene; V was cut back by 1 base and J by 7 bases. CDR3 size: 17 residues. Germline CDR1 SGHTA, CDR2 FQGNSA. Arm-PCR with iRepertoire HTBI primers amplified the CDR3 regions for these TCR beta libraries. TCRdb re-analysed the multiplex PCR reads in MiXCR, keeping a single row per CDR3 protein. The sample has around 460,000 distinct CDR3 sequences, about 14% seen once. The time point denotes: newly diagnosed GD, antithyroid drugs for less than 3 months. PBMC-derived RNA was used for the TCR library. The sample was also reused in another study, on T cells in Graves' hyperthyroidism and ophthalmopathy. That work adds: HTBI primers were used for first-round RT-PCR of the TCR CDR3.

The chain is built from TRBV7-2 and TRBJ1-5, with 9 bases fitting TRBD1. The specimen comprised peripheral blood mononuclear cells (PBMCs), sampled at new diagnosis, from a patient treated with antithyroid drugs. The TCR sequence derives from a woman aged 45-59 years with Graves disease. As DNA, the CDR3 is TGTGCCAGCAGCTTAGACGGGGGGACAGGGAGCGGACAGCCCCAGCATTTT. This sequence encodes CASSLDGGTGSGQPQHF.